Below are 25 T cell receptor beta chains sequenced from a single sample in a study of vaccination and CD4 T cells after COVID-19. No antigens are known for them. Documented treatment: approximately 11-day PBMC culture with coronavirus spike peptide pools or control peptides (ViraFEST assay). The Oncomine TCR Beta short-read assay was applied to DNA of cultured CD4+ T cells. TCRdb reanalysed the PCR reads using MiXCR and keeps one entry per CDR3 protein. The table lists about 11,000 distinct CDR3 sequences, about 44% of them singletons. The sample comprised CD4+ T cells from blood, cultured in vitro. Source of these receptors: a human donor who had recovered from COVID-19.

V usage is TRBV10-3 and J usage is TRBJ2-7; 13 bases are a match to TRBD2. V trimming: 2 bases; J trimming: 2 bases; junction bases outside the gene matches: 0. The V gene's germline CDR1 is ENHRY and CDR2 SYGVKD. The CDR3 extends over 15 amino acids. CDR3: CAISETSGGAYEQYF. DNA of the CDR3: TGTGCCATCAGTGAGACTAGCGGGGGGGCCTACGAGCAGTACTTC.

The CDR3: CSAKPGTGGQPQHF. For the CDR3, the DNA is TGCAGTGCTAAACCCGGGACAGGCGGTCAGCCCCAGCATTTT. V gene TRBV20-1 combines with J gene TRBJ1-5, with 8 bases aligning to TRBD1. This CDR3 has 14 residues. CDR1 is DFQATT and CDR2 is SNEGSKA in the germline V gene (reference sequence). V shed 4 bases, J shed 6 bases, and the junction held 8 bases outside the gene matches.

This chain links TRBV29-1 with TRBJ1-1; no clear D gene. Germline CDR1 and CDR2: SQVTM and ANQGSEA. There are 14 residues in the CDR3. Trimming removed 2 bases at V and 10 bases at J, with 20 bases between. This CDR3 reads CSVEFLRADKGAFF. The CDR3 DNA sequence: TGCAGCGTTGAATTTCTCCGGGCGGATAAAGGAGCTTTCTTT. The full variable domain, its missing parts supplied by reference TRBV29-1 and TRBJ1-1, is SAVISQKPSRDICQRGTSLTIQCQVDSQVTMMFWYRQQPGQSLTLIATANQGSEATYESGFVIDKFPISRPNLTFSTLTVSNMSPEDSSIYLCSVEFLRADKGAFFGQGTRLTVV.

The chain couples TRBV12-3 or TRBV12-4 to TRBJ2-3; D is possibly TRBD2 (5 bases). Between the trimmed V and J ends, which lost 5 bases and 5 bases, there was a span of 11 bases. CDR3 length: 13 amino acids. The CDR3 sequence is CASSRSAGDTQYF. CDR3 nucleotides: TGTGCCAGCAGTCGTAGCGCGGGAGATACGCAGTATTTT.

The chain has TRBV6-1 and TRBJ1-4; TRBD1 agrees at 8 bases. The trim removed 8 bases at V and 6 bases at J, leaving 8 bases unmatched. Germline loops: CDR1 MNHNS, CDR2 SASEGT. The length of the CDR3 is 14 residues. The CDR3 region is CASGRQGADEKLFF. In nucleotides, the CDR3 is TGTGCCAGCGGGAGGCAGGGGGCGGATGAAAAACTGTTTTTT.

This chain joins TRBV5-4 and TRBJ2-3, with 9 positions matching TRBD2. The CDR3 is made up of 16 amino acids. J gave up 1 base and V 4 bases, and 7 bases lay outside the gene matches. The V gene's germline CDR1 is SGHNT and CDR2 YYREEE (reference sequence). The CDR3 DNA sequence: TGTGCCAGCAGCCAGAAGCGGGGGGTGGGCACAGATACGCAGTATTTT. Protein product: CASSQKRGVGTDTQYF.

In this sample, this clonotype turned up once. The chain has TRBV15 and TRBJ1-4; D gene unclear. V lost 9 bases to trimming and J lost 8 bases, with 16 bases between them. The CDR3 totals 13 residues. The germline gives CDR1 LNHNV, CDR2 YYDKDF (reference sequence). This CDR3 reads CATRERLEEKLFF. CDR3 nucleotide sequence: TGTGCCACGCGGGAGAGGTTAGAGGAAAAACTGTTTTTT.

CDR3 sequence (DNA): TGTGCCAGCAGTTACCCCCCAGGGTTGGGGGGCTCAGATACGCAGTATTTT. The encoded protein is CASSYPPGLGGSDTQYF. V and J are TRBV6-2 or TRBV6-3 and TRBJ2-3, with D tentatively TRBD1 or TRBD2 (6 bases each). CDR3 size: 17 residues. V gave up 2 bases and J gave up 4 bases, with 19 bases separating them. Germline V gene data show CDR1 as MNHEY and CDR2 as SVGEGT.

The rearrangement uses TRBV20-1 and TRBJ1-5; D is uncertain. The V gene's germline CDR1 is DFQATT and CDR2 SNEGSKA (reference sequence). V shed 6 bases and J shed 1 base, with 13 bases lying between them. The CDR3 contains 14 residues. CDR3 in amino acids: CSAGEGVSNQPQHF. The CDR3 nucleotides are TGCAGTGCCGGGGAGGGAGTGAGCAATCAGCCCCAGCATTTT.

The table lists this clonotype with a few counts. The J gene is TRBJ1-1, the V gene TRBV12-5; no clear D. CDR3 length: 13 residues. The germline V and J ends were trimmed by 3 bases and 3 bases, with 8 bases remaining between them. Germline V gene lookup returns CDR1 LGHNT and CDR2 FRNRAP. CDR3 bases: TGTGCTAGTGGTTTTCGATGGGACACTGAAGCTTTCTTT. This encodes CASGFRWDTEAFF.

The rearrangement links TRBV5-1 to TRBJ1-1; D gene unclear. The CDR3 extends over 17 amino acids. The ends were cut back, 5 bases at V and 1 base at J, with 21 bases in the middle. Germline loops: CDR1 SGHRS, CDR2 YFSETQ. CDR3 loop: CASRPIGEVTSNTEAFF. CDR3 DNA: TGCGCCAGCAGACCTATAGGCGAGGTGACTTCGAACACTGAAGCTTTCTTT.

The chain combines TRBV12-3 or TRBV12-4 with TRBJ1-6; D gene ambiguous. V lost 3 bases to trimming and J lost 10 bases, with 13 bases between them. CDR3 length: 14 amino acids. The CDR3 here is CASSLNPLGSPLHF. CDR3 DNA: TGTGCCAGCAGTTTGAACCCTCTTGGGTCACCCCTCCACTTT.

V usage is TRBV4-1 and J usage is TRBJ1-2, with D maybe TRBD1 (5 bases). The germline V and J ends were trimmed by 4 bases and 5 bases, with 14 bases remaining between them. This CDR3 has 14 residues. The germline gives CDR1 MGHRA, CDR2 YSYEKL. The CDR3 nucleotides read TGCGCCAGCAGCCCATCCCGGGACCTTTATGGCTACACCTTC. Amino acid sequence: CASSPSRDLYGYTF.

V usage is TRBV7-2 and J usage is TRBJ2-5; D is unclear. The germline V gene encodes CDR1 SGHTA and CDR2 FQGNSA. V was trimmed by 6 bases and J by 1 base, leaving 9 bases between them. The CDR3 sequence is 13 residues long. CDR3 protein: CASSIGIQETQYF. CDR3 nucleotides: TGTGCCAGCAGTATTGGTATCCAAGAGACCCAGTACTTC.

Here the CDR3 DNA reads TGTGCCAGCAGTTACGGGGAGGACAGGGCCCAGCCCCAGCATTTT. This sequence encodes CASSYGEDRAQPQHF. The rearrangement joins TRBV6-2 or TRBV6-3 to TRBJ1-5; 8 bases are a match to TRBD1. The CDR3 runs to 15 residues. Losses at the gene ends were 2 bases for V and 7 bases for J; bases not matched to a gene: 7. Germline V CDR1 and CDR2: MNHEY, SVGEGT.

The count of this clonotype is one. V gene TRBV11-2 combines with J gene TRBJ1-3; D remains unclear. Trimming took 0 bases from V and 4 from J, leaving 10 bases between them. Germline assignment: CDR1 SGHAT and CDR2 FQNNGV. The length of the CDR3 is 15 residues. The DNA of the CDR3 is TGTGCCAGCAGCTTAGATGGCAGCCCAGGAAACACCATATATTTT. It codes for CASSLDGSPGNTIYF.

The genes are TRBV6-2 or TRBV6-3 and TRBJ2-7, with TRBD2 matching 7 bases. The CDR3 has 20 amino acids. Trimming took 6 bases from V and 2 from J; bases not matched to a gene: 25. CDR1 and CDR2 (germline): MNHEY, SVGEGT. The CDR3 bases are TGTGCCAGCAGAGCCCTTAAGAGGGAGCGGGGCAGTTCTGGCCCCTACGAGCAGTACTTC. This sequence encodes CASRALKRERGSSGPYEQYF.

This clonotype has just a few counts. This sequence joins TRBV20-1 and TRBJ1-2; D is unresolved. The CDR3 has 13 residues. Trimming removed 6 bases from V and 2 bases from J, with 13 bases in between. Germline loops: CDR1 DFQATT, CDR2 SNEGSKA (reference sequence). The CDR3 DNA follows: TGCAGTGCCACCAGTGGAGTGAACTATGGCTACACCTTC. Amino acid sequence: CSATSGVNYGYTF.

The table lists this clonotype with a few counts. The chain has TRBV7-2 and TRBJ1-2; D call uncertain. The germline gives CDR1 SGHTA, CDR2 FQGNSA. The CDR3 totals 14 residues. Between the trimmed V and J ends, which lost 5 bases and 8 bases, there was a span of 18 bases. The DNA of the CDR3 is TGTGCCAGCAGCCCTAGCCTCAATTTGATGGGCTACACCTTC. Translation gives CASSPSLNLMGYTF.

This clonotype is deemed large. The CDR3 DNA reads TGTGCCAGCAGTCCGAGAGGACGGGTGAACACTGAAGCTTTCTTT. Translation gives CASSPRGRVNTEAFF. The chain carries TRBV27 and TRBJ1-1; D unresolved. There are 15 residues in the CDR3. CDR1 is MNHEY, CDR2 SMNVEV, per germline (reference sequence). Trimming pared 5 bases from V and 0 bases from J, leaving 13 bases between.

As DNA, the CDR3 is TGTGCCTGGAGTACGCAGGGTATATTGCGTCAGCCCCAGCATTTT. Translated: CAWSTQGILRQPQHF. The V gene is TRBV30, the J gene TRBJ1-5; possibly TRBD1 for D (5 bases). The CDR3 extends over 15 amino acids. Trimming stripped 2 bases from V and 6 bases from J, with 17 bases between. Germline values: CDR1 GTSNPN, CDR2 SVGIG (reference sequence).

This chain uses TRBV28 with TRBJ1-1, with TRBD1 identical over 8 bases. V lost 1 base, J lost 0 bases, and 10 bases stayed unmatched. Per the germline V gene, CDR1 is MDHEN and CDR2 is SYDVKM. The CDR3 totals 18 residues. Here the CDR3 DNA reads TGTGCCAGCAGTTTATTGATCTGGGACAGGAGGATGAACACTGAAGCTTTCTTT. Amino acids: CASSLLIWDRRMNTEAFF.

The chain is built from TRBV9 and TRBJ2-3, with D perhaps being TRBD1 or TRBD2 (5 bases each). Germline V gives CDR1 SGDLS, CDR2 YYNGEE. The CDR3 spans 17 residues. V was clipped by 4 bases and J by 1 base, with 19 bases between them. The CDR3 coding sequence is TGTGCCAGCAGCCAGGGACCCGTTCTCGGCGGCACAGATACGCAGTATTTT. Translating gives CASSQGPVLGGTDTQYF.

This chain connects TRBV27 to TRBJ2-7; 8 positions agree with TRBD1. The CDR3 spans 15 residues. Germline V gene sequence: CDR1 MNHEY, CDR2 SMNVEV (reference sequence). Trimming cost V 5 bases and J 3 bases; bases outside gene matches: 9. The CDR3 loop is CASSISGTGNYEQYF. In DNA form, the CDR3 reads TGTGCCAGCAGTATCTCCGGGACAGGAAACTACGAGCAGTACTTC.

This clonotype was counted a single time. The chain has TRBV30 and TRBJ1-1; D is ambiguous. Trimming removed 0 bases from V and 8 bases from J, with 10 bases in between. The CDR3 has 12 amino acids. Per the germline V gene, CDR1 is GTSNPN and CDR2 is SVGIG (reference sequence). This chain's CDR3 is CAWSVKGFEAFF. DNA for the CDR3: TGTGCCTGGAGTGTTAAGGGATTCGAAGCTTTCTTT.